This T cell receptor (beta chain) was retrieved from a study of T cell responses to AZD1222 COVID-19 vaccine. Findings and limits, study-wide: The donor group comprised mostly white British people and more females; the analysis possibly underestimated clonal diversity.

The CDR3 contains 12 residues. CDR1 is MDHEN and CDR2 is SYDVKM in the germline V gene. Germline trimming cut 4 bases from V and 9 bases from J; bases unmatched to any gene: 6. The repertoire was sequenced with immunoSEQ multiplex PCR; TCRdb's copy has only in-frame clones and lacks some. The sample lists about 92,000 clones; about nine tenths were seen once. On this clone itself: Its antigen is not known.

The chain combines TRBV28 with TRBJ2-7; TRBD1 matches at 7 bases. Source: peripheral blood, taken on day 0 of AZD1222 vaccination. The source of this sequence is an adult in good health. CDR3 protein: CASSSTGTVQYF. The CDR3 DNA reads TGTGCCAGCAGTTCGACAGGGACAGTGCAGTACTTC.